This TCR beta chain comes out of a study of patients and donors after allogeneic stem cell transplantation. The V segment lost 3 bases and the J segment 1 base; nucleotides outside the gene matches: 5. Looked up from germline, CDR1 is KGHSH and CDR2 is LQKENI. The CDR3 has 16 amino acids. This clonotype occurred a few times. TCRdb used MiXCR to reprocess the RT-PCR reads, holding one entry per CDR3 protein. The table includes 400,000 to 500,000 distinct CDR3 sequences, 16% detected once. This TCR derives from a human donor who was either an allogeneic HSCT recipient or a stem cell or donor lymphocyte infusion donor (not recorded which). It is not recorded whose cells these are; they may come from a transplant donor. V usage is TRBV18 and J usage is TRBJ2-3, with 9 bases lining up with TRBD1. The source material was blood, either unsorted or a sorted T cell fraction (not recorded which). Here the CDR3 reads CASSPLGQGGTDTQYF. In nucleotides, the CDR3 is TGTGCCAGCTCACCGTTGGGACAGGGTGGCACAGATACGCAGTATTTT. Variable domain in full (rest from reference TRBV18 and TRBJ2-3): NAGVMQNPRHLVRRRGQEARLRCSPMKGHSHVYWYRQLPEEGLKFMVYLQKENIIDESGMPKERFSAEFPKEGPSILRIQQVVRGDSAAYFCASSPLGQGGTDTQYFGPGTRLTVL.